What follows are 22 T cell receptor beta chains derived from one specimen sequenced in a study of immune characterization of retroperitoneal liposarcoma. TCRdb re-called the PCR reads through MiXCR, storing one row per CDR3 protein. The sample contains about 7,600 distinct CDR3 sequences, about 41% of which appear only once. Input material: tumor tissue. These receptors all stem from a male donor with retroperitoneal liposarcoma.

This clonotype showed up just a few times. The genes are TRBV6-6 and TRBJ2-3, with D tentatively TRBD2 (6 bases). V was cut by 0 bases and J by 5 bases, with 9 bases left in between. The CDR3 covers 14 residues. CDR1 and CDR2 (germline): MNHNY, SVGAGI (reference sequence). Written as DNA, the CDR3 is TGTGCCAGCAGTTACTCGGAGGGGATAGATACGCAGTATTTT. It codes for CASSYSEGIDTQYF.

The chain has TRBV12-3 or TRBV12-4 and TRBJ1-1; unclear D gene. The CDR3 covers 14 residues. Trimming stripped 3 bases from V and 0 bases from J, with 8 bases between. The CDR3 DNA is TGTGCCAGCAGTTTCCCTGGATTGAACACTGAAGCTTTCTTT. Translation: CASSFPGLNTEAFF.

The chain has TRBV6-8 and TRBJ1-1; D is ambiguous. The CDR3 covers 13 residues. V shed 5 bases and J shed 3 bases, with 10 bases lying between them. Germline V gene data show CDR1 as MNHGY and CDR2 as SAAAGT. CDR3 nucleotides: TGTGCCAGCAGTGTCAAAGGGCACACTGAAGCTTTCTTT. It codes for CASSVKGHTEAFF.

Relative to its sample, this clonotype is medium-sized. The chain links TRBV7-2 to TRBJ2-1; D ambiguous. The germline gives CDR1 SGHTA, CDR2 FQGNSA. This CDR3 comprises 11 residues. Trimming took off 6 bases at V and 10 bases at J, with 10 bases between the two ends. The CDR3 here is CASRRAYEQFF. The CDR3 DNA is TGTGCCAGCAGGCGAGCCTACGAGCAGTTCTTC. Together with reference TRBV7-2 and TRBJ2-1, the CDR3 gives the full variable domain: GAGVSQSPSNKVTEKGKDVELRCDPISGHTALYWYRQSLGQGLEFLIYFQGNSAPDKSGLPSDRFSAERTGGSVSTLTIQRTQQEDSAVYLCASRRAYEQFFGPGTRLTVL.

Only a few counts were recorded for this clonotype. The chain combines TRBV6-1 with TRBJ2-3; 8 bases fit TRBD1. V trimming: 11 bases; J trimming: 1 base; junction bases outside the gene matches: 8. From germline, CDR1 is MNHNS and CDR2 SASEGT. The CDR3 totals 14 residues. CDR3 in DNA: TGTGCCGCGCGGACAGGGATGGGCACAGATACGCAGTATTTT. Protein product: CAARTGMGTDTQYF.

This sequence joins TRBV6-5 and TRBJ1-6, with a possible D match to TRBD1 (6 bases). There are 15 residues in the CDR3. V lost 2 bases to trimming and J lost 10 bases, with 15 bases between them. Germline lookup yields CDR1 MNHEY and CDR2 SVGAGI. The CDR3 DNA is TGTGCCAGCAGTTACATCATGGGGGGCGGCTCACCCCTCCACTTT. Residues: CASSYIMGGGSPLHF.

The J gene is TRBJ2-3, the V gene TRBV6-4, with TRBD2 identical over 13 bases. The J call may be faulty, since TRBJ2-7 better matches the DNA end. This CDR3 is 17 amino acids long. Germline V gene sequence: CDR1 MRHNA, CDR2 SNTAGT. For the CDR3, the DNA is TGTGCCAGCAGTGGGACTAGCGGGAGACTTATTAGGGATGAGCAGTACTTC. Protein product: CASSGTSGRLIRDEQYF.

This clonotype was counted a few times. The chain combines TRBV7-6 with TRBJ2-5, with 8 bases lining up with TRBD2. V lost 8 bases and J lost 1; bases outside the gene matches: 9. Germline V gene sequence: CDR1 SGHVS, CDR2 FNYEAQ. The length of the CDR3 is 15 residues. The CDR3 nucleotides are TGTGCCAGCTACAAGGGCGGGGGGTTCCAAGAGACCCAGTACTTC. This codes for CASYKGGGFQETQYF.

By share of the sample, this clonotype is medium-sized (0.01 to 0.1%). V usage is TRBV7-6 and J usage is TRBJ2-3; 7 nucleotides align to TRBD2. V lost 5 bases and J lost 6; bases outside the gene matches: 2. The germline V gene has CDR1 SGHVS and CDR2 FNYEAQ. The CDR3 runs 12 residues. In DNA form, the CDR3 reads TGTGCCAGCAGCCCCGGGGGGGATACGCAGTATTTT. It translates to CASSPGGDTQYF.

This clonotype has just a few counts. The chain has TRBV11-2 and TRBJ2-1; 8 bases are a match to TRBD2. CDR1 is SGHAT, CDR2 FQNNGV, per germline. V was clipped by 2 bases and J by 13 bases; unmatched bases: 13. This CDR3 has 15 residues. The CDR3: CASSLLGGRQETQFF. The CDR3, as DNA: TGTGCCAGCAGCTTATTGGGCGGGAGGCAGGAGACCCAGTTCTTC.

This chain links TRBV12-3 or TRBV12-4 with TRBJ2-4; 9 bases are a match to TRBD1. This CDR3 contains 17 residues. The ends lost 5 bases at V and 0 bases at J; junction bases unmatched: 8. DNA for the CDR3: TGTGCCAGCAGTCCCCGGGGGACAGGGTTAGCCAAAAACATTCAGTACTTC. Residues: CASSPRGTGLAKNIQYF.

This chain uses TRBV6-4 with TRBJ2-7; 7 bases agree with TRBD1. Per germline, CDR1 MRHNA and CDR2 SNTAGT. The V segment lost 5 bases and the J segment 0 bases; nucleotides outside the gene matches: 10. CDR3 length equals 16 residues. CDR3 sequence reads: CASSPNTDRASYEQYF. The CDR3 coding sequence is TGTGCCAGCAGTCCAAACACCGACAGGGCCTCCTACGAGCAGTACTTC.

This clonotype is labeled medium-sized. The V and J genes are TRBV12-3 or TRBV12-4 and TRBJ2-3; TRBD1 matches 8 bases. This CDR3 contains 16 residues. Trimming removed 5 bases from V and 2 bases from J; junction bases left unmatched: 9. The CDR3 nucleotides are TGTGCCAGCAGTCCCCGGACAGGGATACACACAGATACGCAGTATTTT. Its protein is CASSPRTGIHTDTQYF.

This clonotype was seen only a few times. This sequence joins TRBV12-3 or TRBV12-4 and TRBJ1-2; TRBD1 aligns across 11 bases. The length of the CDR3 is 15 residues. Trimming removed 5 bases from V and 2 bases from J; junction bases left unmatched: 4. The DNA of the CDR3 is TGTGCCAGCAGTCCTTGGGACAGGGGGAACTATGGCTACACCTTC. Translated, it gives CASSPWDRGNYGYTF.

Relative to its sample, this clonotype is medium-sized. The chain uses TRBV6-1 and TRBJ2-3, with 9 bases identical to TRBD1. The CDR3 runs 15 residues. Trimming cost V 3 bases and J 2 bases; bases outside gene matches: 3. Germline CDR1 is MNHNS and CDR2 is SASEGT. The CDR3 DNA sequence: TGTGCCAGCAGTGATAGGACAGGGGTCACAGATACGCAGTATTTT. Translated: CASSDRTGVTDTQYF.

Written as DNA, the CDR3 is TGTGCCAGCAGCTTAGTGATCGGATCTAGCACAGATACGCAGTATTTT. Translated, it gives CASSLVIGSSTDTQYF. The rearrangement links TRBV7-9 to TRBJ2-3; D gene uncertain. V was trimmed by 1 base and J by 0 bases, leaving 11 bases between them. The CDR3 totals 16 residues. The germline V gene encodes CDR1 SEHNR and CDR2 FQNEAQ (reference sequence).

The chain recombines TRBV11-2 with TRBJ1-1, with TRBD1 as a possible D gene (5 bases). Trimming left V 4 bases short and J 2 bases short, with 17 bases between. CDR1 is SGHAT, CDR2 FQNNGV, per germline. The CDR3 runs 16 residues. The CDR3 loop reads CASSSSGRVINTEAFF. The CDR3 coding sequence is TGTGCCAGCAGCTCCTCAGGGCGCGTGATAAACACTGAAGCTTTCTTT. The full variable domain, in which reference TRBV11-2 and TRBJ1-1 provide the parts outside the CDR3, is EAGVAQSPRYKIIEKRQSVAFWCNPISGHATLYWYQQILGQGPKLLIQFQNNGVVDDSQLPKDRFSAERLKGVDSTLKIQPAKLEDSAVYLCASSSSGRVINTEAFFGQGTRLTVV.

The genes are TRBV27 and TRBJ2-1; either TRBD1 or TRBD2 may supply D (5 bases each). The better agreement between TRBJ2-7 and the DNA end casts doubt on the J call. Germline assignment: CDR1 MNHEY and CDR2 SMNVEV (reference sequence). This CDR3 region has 16 residues. The CDR3 region is CASSIPGRGSYNEQYF. CDR3 in DNA: TGTGCCAGCAGTATCCCGGGACGGGGCTCCTACAATGAGCAGTACTTC.

This clonotype was observed a handful of times. The chain recombines TRBV6-1 with TRBJ2-1; 7 bases agree with TRBD1. The DNA matches TRBJ2-7 better at its end, which makes the J call doubtful. The CDR3 has 15 amino acids. Germline CDR1 is MNHNS and CDR2 is SASEGT. Here the CDR3 DNA reads TGTGCCAGCAGTAGCAGACAGGGCTCCTACAATGAGCAGTACTTC. It codes for CASSSRQGSYNEQYF.

This clonotype was observed a handful of times. The J gene is TRBJ2-1, the V gene TRBV6-6, with D uncertain. The CDR3 extends over 15 amino acids. Germline V lookup: CDR1 MNHNY, CDR2 SVGAGI (reference sequence). V lost 0 bases to trimming and J lost 10 bases, with 16 bases between them. CDR3 bases: TGTGCCAGCAGTTACTCGCCAGCCCGAGATTACGAGCAGTTCTTC. This codes for CASSYSPARDYEQFF.

The sample holds a few counts of this clonotype. This chain links TRBV6-1 with TRBJ2-5; 11 positions match TRBD2. CDR1 is MNHNS, CDR2 SASEGT, per germline. The length of the CDR3 is 16 residues. The J segment lost 11 bases and the V segment lost 6 bases, leaving 17 bases of the junction unmatched. DNA for the CDR3: TGTGCCAGCAGAGATCTAGCGGGAGGCCTCTACAATGAGCAGTACTTC. Its protein is CASRDLAGGLYNEQYF.

The chain employs TRBV27 and TRBJ2-3, with a possible D match to TRBD2 (7 bases). The J call is in doubt because the DNA end fits TRBJ2-7 better. Germline V gene data show CDR1 as MNHEY and CDR2 as SMNVEV (reference sequence). This CDR3 is built from 15 residues. This CDR3 reads CASSLSGGAYNEQYF. The CDR3, as DNA: TGTGCCAGCAGTTTATCGGGGGGGGCCTACAATGAGCAGTACTTC.